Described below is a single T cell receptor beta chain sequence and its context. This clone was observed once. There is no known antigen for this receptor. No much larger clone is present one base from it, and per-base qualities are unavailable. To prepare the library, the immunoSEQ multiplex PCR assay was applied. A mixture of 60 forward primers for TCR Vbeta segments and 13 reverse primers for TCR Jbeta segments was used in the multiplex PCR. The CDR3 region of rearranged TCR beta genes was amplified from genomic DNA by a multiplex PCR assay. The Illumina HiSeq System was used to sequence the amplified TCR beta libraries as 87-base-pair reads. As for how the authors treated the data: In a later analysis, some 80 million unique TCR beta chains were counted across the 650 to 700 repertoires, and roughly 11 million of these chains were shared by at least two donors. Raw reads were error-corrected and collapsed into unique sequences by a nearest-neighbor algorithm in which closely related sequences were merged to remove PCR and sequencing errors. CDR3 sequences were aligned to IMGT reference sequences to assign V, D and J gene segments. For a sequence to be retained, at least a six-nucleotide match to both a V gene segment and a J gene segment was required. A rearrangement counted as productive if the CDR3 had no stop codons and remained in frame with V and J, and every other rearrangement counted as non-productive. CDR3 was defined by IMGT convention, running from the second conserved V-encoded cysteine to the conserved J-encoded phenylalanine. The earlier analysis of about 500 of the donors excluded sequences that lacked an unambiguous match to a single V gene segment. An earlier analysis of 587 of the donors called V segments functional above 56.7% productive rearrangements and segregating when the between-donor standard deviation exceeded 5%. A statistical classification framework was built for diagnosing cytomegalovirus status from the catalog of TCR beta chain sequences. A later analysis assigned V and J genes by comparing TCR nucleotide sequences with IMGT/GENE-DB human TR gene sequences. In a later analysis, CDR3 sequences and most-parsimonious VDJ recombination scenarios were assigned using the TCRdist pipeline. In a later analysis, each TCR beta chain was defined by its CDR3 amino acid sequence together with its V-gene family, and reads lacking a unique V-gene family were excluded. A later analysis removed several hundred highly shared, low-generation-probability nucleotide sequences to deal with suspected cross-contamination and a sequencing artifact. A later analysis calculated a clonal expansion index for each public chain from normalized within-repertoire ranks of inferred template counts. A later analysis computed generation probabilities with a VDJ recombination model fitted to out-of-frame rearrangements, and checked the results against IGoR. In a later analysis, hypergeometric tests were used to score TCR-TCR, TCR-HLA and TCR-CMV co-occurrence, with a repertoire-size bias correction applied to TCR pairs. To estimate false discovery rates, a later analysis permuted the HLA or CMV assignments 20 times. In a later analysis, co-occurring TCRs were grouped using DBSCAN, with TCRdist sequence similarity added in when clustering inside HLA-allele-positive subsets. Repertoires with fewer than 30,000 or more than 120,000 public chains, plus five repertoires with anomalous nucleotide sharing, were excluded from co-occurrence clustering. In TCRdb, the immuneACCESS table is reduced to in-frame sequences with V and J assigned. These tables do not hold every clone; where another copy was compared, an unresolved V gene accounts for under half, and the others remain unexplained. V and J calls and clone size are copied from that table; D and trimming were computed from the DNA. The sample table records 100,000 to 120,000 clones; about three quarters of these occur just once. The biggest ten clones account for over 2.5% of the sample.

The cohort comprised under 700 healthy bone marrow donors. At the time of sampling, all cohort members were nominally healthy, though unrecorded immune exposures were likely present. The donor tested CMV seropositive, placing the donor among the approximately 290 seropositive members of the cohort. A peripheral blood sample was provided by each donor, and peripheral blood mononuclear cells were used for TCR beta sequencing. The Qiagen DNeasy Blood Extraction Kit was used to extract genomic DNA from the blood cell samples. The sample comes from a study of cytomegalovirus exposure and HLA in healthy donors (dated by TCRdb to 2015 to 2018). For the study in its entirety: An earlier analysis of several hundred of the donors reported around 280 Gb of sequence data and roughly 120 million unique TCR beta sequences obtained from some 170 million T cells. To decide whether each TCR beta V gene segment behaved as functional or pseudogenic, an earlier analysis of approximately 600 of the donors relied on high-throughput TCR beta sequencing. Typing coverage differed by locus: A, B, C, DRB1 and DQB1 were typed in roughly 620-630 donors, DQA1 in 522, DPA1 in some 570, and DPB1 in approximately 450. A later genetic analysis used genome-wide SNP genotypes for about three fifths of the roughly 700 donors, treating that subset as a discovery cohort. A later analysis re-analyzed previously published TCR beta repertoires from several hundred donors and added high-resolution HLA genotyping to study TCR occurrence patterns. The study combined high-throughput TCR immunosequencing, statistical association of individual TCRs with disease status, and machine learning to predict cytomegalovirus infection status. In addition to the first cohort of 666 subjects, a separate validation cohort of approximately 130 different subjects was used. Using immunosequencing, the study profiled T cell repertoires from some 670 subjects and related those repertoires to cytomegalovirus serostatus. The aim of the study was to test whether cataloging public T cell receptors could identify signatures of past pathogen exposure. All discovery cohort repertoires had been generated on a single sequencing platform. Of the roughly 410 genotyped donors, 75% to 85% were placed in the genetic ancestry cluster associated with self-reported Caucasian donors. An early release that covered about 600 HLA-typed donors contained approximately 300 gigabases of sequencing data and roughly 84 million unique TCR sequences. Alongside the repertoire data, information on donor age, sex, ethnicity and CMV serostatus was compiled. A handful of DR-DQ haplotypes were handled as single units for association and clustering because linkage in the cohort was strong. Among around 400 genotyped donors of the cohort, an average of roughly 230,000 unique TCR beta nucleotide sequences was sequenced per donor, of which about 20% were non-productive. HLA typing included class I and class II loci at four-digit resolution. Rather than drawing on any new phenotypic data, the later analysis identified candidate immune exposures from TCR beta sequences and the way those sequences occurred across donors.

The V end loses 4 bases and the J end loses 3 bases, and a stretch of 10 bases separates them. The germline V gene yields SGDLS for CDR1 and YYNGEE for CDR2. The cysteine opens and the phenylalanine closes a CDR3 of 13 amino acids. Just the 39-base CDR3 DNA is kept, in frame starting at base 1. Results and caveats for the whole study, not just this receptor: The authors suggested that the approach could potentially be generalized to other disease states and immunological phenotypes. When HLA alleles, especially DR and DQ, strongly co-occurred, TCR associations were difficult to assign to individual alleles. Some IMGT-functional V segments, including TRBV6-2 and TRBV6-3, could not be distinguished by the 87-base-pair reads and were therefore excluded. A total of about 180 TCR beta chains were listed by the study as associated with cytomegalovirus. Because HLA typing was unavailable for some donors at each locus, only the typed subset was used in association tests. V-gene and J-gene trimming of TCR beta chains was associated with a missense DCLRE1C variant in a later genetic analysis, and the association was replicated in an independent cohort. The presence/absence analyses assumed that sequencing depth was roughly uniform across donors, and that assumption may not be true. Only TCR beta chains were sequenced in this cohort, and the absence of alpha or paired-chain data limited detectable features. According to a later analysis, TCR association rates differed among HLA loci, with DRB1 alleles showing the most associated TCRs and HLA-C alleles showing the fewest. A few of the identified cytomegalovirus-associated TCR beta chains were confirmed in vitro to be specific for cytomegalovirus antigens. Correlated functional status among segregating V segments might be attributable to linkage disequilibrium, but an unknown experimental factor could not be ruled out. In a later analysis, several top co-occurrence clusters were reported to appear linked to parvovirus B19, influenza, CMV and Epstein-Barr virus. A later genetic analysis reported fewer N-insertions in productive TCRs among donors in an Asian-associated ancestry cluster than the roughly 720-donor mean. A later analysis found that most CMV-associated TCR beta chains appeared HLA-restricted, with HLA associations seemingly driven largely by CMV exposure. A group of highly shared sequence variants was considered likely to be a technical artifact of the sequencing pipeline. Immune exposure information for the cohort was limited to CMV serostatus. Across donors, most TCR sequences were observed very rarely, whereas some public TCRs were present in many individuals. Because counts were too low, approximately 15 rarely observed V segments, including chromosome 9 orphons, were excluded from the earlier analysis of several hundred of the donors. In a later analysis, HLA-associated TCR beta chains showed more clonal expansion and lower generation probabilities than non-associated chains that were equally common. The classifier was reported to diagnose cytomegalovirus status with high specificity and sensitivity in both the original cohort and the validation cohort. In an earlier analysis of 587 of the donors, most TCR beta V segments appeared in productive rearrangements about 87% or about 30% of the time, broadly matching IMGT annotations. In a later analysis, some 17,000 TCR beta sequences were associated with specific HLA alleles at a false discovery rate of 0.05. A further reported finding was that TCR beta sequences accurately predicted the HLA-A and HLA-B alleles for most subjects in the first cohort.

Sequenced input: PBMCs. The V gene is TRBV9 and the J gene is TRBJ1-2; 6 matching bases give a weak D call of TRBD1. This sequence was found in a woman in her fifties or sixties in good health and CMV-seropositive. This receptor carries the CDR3 CASSPRTDYGYTF. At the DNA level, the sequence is TGTGCCAGCAGCCCCCGGACAGACTATGGCTACACCTTC.